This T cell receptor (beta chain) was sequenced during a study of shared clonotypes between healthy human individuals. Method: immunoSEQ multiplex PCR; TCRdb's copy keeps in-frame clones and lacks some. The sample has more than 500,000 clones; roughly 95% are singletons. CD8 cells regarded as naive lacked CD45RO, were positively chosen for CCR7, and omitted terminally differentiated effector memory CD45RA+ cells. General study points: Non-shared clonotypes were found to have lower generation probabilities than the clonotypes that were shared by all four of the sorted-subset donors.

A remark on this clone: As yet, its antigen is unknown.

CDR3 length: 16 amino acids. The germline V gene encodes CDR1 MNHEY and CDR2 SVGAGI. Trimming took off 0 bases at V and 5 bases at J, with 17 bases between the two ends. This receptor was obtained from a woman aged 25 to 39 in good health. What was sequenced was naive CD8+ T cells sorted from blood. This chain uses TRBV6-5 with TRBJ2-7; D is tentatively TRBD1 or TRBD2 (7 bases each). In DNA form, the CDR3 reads TGTGCCAGCAGTTACTCGTCCGGGGAGGGGGCCCACGAGCAGTACTTC. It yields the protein CASSYSSGEGAHEQYF.